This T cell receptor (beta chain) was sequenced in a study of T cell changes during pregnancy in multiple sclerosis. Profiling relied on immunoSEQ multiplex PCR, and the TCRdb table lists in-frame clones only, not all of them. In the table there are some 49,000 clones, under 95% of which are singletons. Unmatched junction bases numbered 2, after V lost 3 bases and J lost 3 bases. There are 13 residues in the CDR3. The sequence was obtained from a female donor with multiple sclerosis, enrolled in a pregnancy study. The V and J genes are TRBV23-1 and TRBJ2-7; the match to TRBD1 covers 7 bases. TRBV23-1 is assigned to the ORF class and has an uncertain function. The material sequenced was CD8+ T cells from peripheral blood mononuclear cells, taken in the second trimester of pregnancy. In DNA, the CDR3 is TGCGCCAGCAGTCATGGGACAGACTACGAGCAGTACTTC. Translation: CASSHGTDYEQYF.